This is a list of T cell receptor beta chains from one sample in a study of CD8+CD57+ T cells in acquired aplastic anemia. TCRdb reanalysed the reads using MiXCR and keeps one entry per CDR3 protein. The sample carries approximately 270,000 distinct CDR3 sequences, 45% to 65% recorded once. Sequencing used sorted CD4+, CD8+, or CD8+CD57+ T cells (not recorded which) from PBMCs. Receptor source: a human donor with severe aplastic anemia or a healthy control (not recorded which). CDR3s include the opening cysteine and the closing phenylalanine or tryptophan. The D gene is left open where the match is weak. Where a row states a size, it is once, few, many or the class of an expanded clone; other rows omit it.

TRBV12-5	.	TRBJ2-7	.	CASGRGGAGSYEQYF	TGTGCTAGTGGGAGAGGCGGGGCTGGGTCCTACGAGCAGTACTTC
TRBV19	TRBD1	TRBJ1-2	many	CASRVTGATNYGYTF	TGTGCCAGTAGGGTAACAGGGGCGACTAACTATGGCTACACCTTC
TRBV14	TRBD1	TRBJ1-6	.	CASSQGTGERPLHF	TGTGCCAGCAGCCAGGGGACAGGGGAAAGACCCCTCCACTTT
TRBV10-3	.	TRBJ2-7	.	CASSVERSYEQYF	TGTGCCAGCAGTGTGGAGAGGTCCTACGAGCAGTACTTC
TRBV20-1	TRBD1	TRBJ1-2	few	CSAPGQGSYTF	TGCAGTGCTCCGGGACAGGGTAGCTACACCTTC
TRBV15	TRBD1	TRBJ2-5	.	CATSLRGETQYF	TGTGCCACCAGCCTCAGGGGGGAGACCCAGTACTTC
TRBV12-3/TRBV12-4	.	TRBJ1-2	.	CASSLVGGSNYGYTF	TGTGCCAGCAGTTTAGTCGGAGGGTCTAACTATGGCTACACCTTC
TRBV6-6	TRBD1	TRBJ2-7	.	CASSYLKQGYEQYF	TGTGCCAGCAGTTACCTTAAACAGGGGTACGAGCAGTACTTC
TRBV29-1	.	TRBJ1-1	.	CSVEGHSEAFF	TGCAGCGTTGAAGGGCACTCTGAAGCTTTCTTT
TRBV7-9	.	TRBJ1-3	.	CASSLGSVGYTIYF	TGTGCCAGCAGCTTAGGGTCTGTGGGCTACACCATATATTTT
TRBV19	.	TRBJ1-2	.	CASSPPGSVYGYTF	TGTGCCAGTAGTCCCCCTGGCAGTGTCTATGGCTACACCTTC
TRBV20-1	.	TRBJ1-3	many	CSARLDGFPTGNTIYF	TGCAGTGCTCGACTGGACGGATTCCCTACTGGAAACACCATATATTTT
TRBV9	.	TRBJ2-1	many	CASSGGAWSNEQFF	TGTGCCAGCAGCGGGGGGGCTTGGTCGAATGAGCAGTTCTTC
TRBV5-1	.	TRBJ1-4	many	CASSLKRGAEKLFF	TGCGCCAGCAGCTTGAAGAGGGGTGCTGAAAAACTGTTTTTT
TRBV19	.	TRBJ1-1	.	CASSIVPGNTEAFF	TGTGCCAGTAGTATAGTTCCAGGGAACACTGAAGCTTTCTTT
TRBV29-1	TRBD1	TRBJ2-7	.	CSVEDQHRGYEQYF	TGCAGCGTTGAAGATCAACACAGGGGATACGAGCAGTACTTC
TRBV2	.	TRBJ2-3	.	CASSVASGTDTQYF	TGTGCCAGCAGCGTAGCTAGTGGCACAGATACGCAGTATTTT
TRBV25-1	TRBD1	TRBJ1-1	.	CASSKDRANTEAFF	TGTGCCAGCAGTAAGGACAGGGCGAACACTGAAGCTTTCTTT
TRBV27	TRBD2	TRBJ2-7	.	CASSFGGTYEQNF	TGTGCCAGCAGTTTCGGGGGGACCTACGAGCAGAACTTC
TRBV9	.	TRBJ1-6	.	CASSVDVRPPLHF	TGTGCCAGCAGCGTAGACGTGCGGCCACCCCTCCACTTT
TRBV30	.	TRBJ1-2	many	CAWRPGDLANYGYTF	TGTGCCTGGCGTCCAGGAGATTTAGCTAACTATGGCTACACCTTC
TRBV7-2	TRBD1	TRBJ2-5	.	CASSLAGQRQETQYF	TGTGCCAGCAGCTTAGCGGGACAGCGCCAAGAGACCCAGTACTTC
TRBV19	.	TRBJ2-5	many	CASSIEEETQYF	TGTGCCAGTAGTATTGAGGAGGAGACCCAGTACTTC
TRBV20-1	TRBD1	TRBJ2-5	many	CSARASDRGQTQYF	TGCAGTGCTAGAGCTTCTGACAGGGGACAGACCCAGTACTTC
TRBV5-1	TRBD1	TRBJ1-2	.	CASSLASTGNGYTF	TGCGCCAGCAGCTTGGCCTCGACAGGGAATGGCTACACCTTC
TRBV7-8	TRBD1	TRBJ2-3	few	CASGDRVLTDTQYF	TGTGCCAGCGGGGACAGGGTTCTCACAGATACGCAGTATTTT
TRBV7-9	.	TRBJ2-7	.	CASSEKRTDVGGEQYF	TGTGCCAGCAGCGAAAAACGGACAGACGTTGGCGGCGAGCAGTACTTC
TRBV5-8	.	TRBJ1-2	many	CASSFDPNYGYTF	TGTGCCAGCAGCTTCGACCCTAACTATGGCTACACCTTC
TRBV7-3	TRBD1	TRBJ1-1	.	CASSPQGARDTEAFF	TGTGCCAGCAGCCCTCAGGGGGCGCGGGACACTGAAGCTTTCTTT
TRBV5-6	.	TRBJ2-7	.	CASSLGQIGSYEQYF	TGTGCCAGCAGCTTGGGACAGATAGGTTCCTACGAGCAGTACTTC
TRBV2	TRBD2	TRBJ2-7	.	CASRTTSGGFEQYF	TGTGCCAGCAGGACGACTAGCGGGGGGTTCGAGCAGTACTTC
TRBV19	.	TRBJ1-5	.	CASSTSGSNQPQHF	TGTGCCAGTAGTACCTCGGGAAGCAATCAGCCCCAGCATTTT
TRBV6-6	.	TRBJ1-5	many	CASNVVRQPQHF	TGTGCCAGCAATGTTGTAAGGCAGCCCCAGCATTTT
TRBV7-8	.	TRBJ2-5	few	CASSAQETQYF	TGTGCCAGCAGTGCACAAGAGACCCAGTACTTC
TRBV4-2	.	TRBJ1-1	.	CASSLIEAFF	TGTGCCAGCAGCTTGATAGAAGCTTTCTTT
TRBV11-2	.	TRBJ1-4	many	CASSYNEKLFF	TGTGCCAGCAGCTATAATGAAAAACTGTTTTTT
TRBV12-3/TRBV12-4	TRBD2	TRBJ2-6	few	CASSLIGGGRNTGANVLTF	TGTGCCAGCAGTTTAATTGGGGGGGGAAGAAACACCGGGGCCAACGTCCTGACTTTC
TRBV5-1	.	TRBJ1-2	.	CASSLSGVGEGGYTF	TGCGCCAGCAGCTTGTCCGGGGTAGGGGAGGGAGGCTACACCTTC
TRBV20-1	TRBD2	TRBJ2-3	.	CSAGPGLVEDTQYF	TGCAGTGCTGGGCCGGGACTAGTCGAGGATACGCAGTATTTT
TRBV20-1	TRBD1	TRBJ1-6	many	CSAREIEQGIYDSPLHF	TGCAGTGCTAGAGAGATAGAACAGGGGATCTATGATTCACCCCTCCACTTT